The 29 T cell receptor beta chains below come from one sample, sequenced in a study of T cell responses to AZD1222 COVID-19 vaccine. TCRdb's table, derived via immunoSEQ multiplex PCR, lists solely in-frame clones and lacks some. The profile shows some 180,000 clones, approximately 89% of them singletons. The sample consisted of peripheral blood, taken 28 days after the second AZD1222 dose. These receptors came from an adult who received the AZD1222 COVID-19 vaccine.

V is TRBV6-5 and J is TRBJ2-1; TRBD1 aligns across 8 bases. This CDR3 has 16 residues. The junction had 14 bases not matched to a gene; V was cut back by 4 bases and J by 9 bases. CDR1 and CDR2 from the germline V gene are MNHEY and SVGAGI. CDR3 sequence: CASSFPSDRGRGEQFF. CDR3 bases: TGTGCCAGCAGTTTCCCATCCGACAGGGGCAGGGGTGAGCAGTTCTTC.

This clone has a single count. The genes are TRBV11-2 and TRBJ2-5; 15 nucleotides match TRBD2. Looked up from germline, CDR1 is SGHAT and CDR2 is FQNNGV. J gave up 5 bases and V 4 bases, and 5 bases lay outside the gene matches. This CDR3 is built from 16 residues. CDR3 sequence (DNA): TGTGCCAGCAGCTCGGGACTAGCGGGGGGACCGGAGACCCAGTACTTC. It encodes CASSSGLAGGPETQYF. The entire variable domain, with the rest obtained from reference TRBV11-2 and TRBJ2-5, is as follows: EAGVAQSPRYKIIEKRQSVAFWCNPISGHATLYWYQQILGQGPKLLIQFQNNGVVDDSQLPKDRFSAERLKGVDSTLKIQPAKLEDSAVYLCASSSGLAGGPETQYFGPGTRLLVL.

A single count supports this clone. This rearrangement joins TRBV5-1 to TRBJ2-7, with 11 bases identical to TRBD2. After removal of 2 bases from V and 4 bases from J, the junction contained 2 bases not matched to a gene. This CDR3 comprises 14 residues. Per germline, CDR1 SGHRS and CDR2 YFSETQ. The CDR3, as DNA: TGCGCCAGCAGCTTAGGGACTAGCGGTTACGAGCAGTACTTC. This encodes CASSLGTSGYEQYF.

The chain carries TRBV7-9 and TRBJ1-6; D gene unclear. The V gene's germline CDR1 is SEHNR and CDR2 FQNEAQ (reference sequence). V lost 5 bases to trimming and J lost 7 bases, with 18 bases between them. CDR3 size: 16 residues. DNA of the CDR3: TGTGCCAGCAGCCCCTTCGCGAGGCAGCCAAATTCACCCCTCCACTTT. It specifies CASSPFARQPNSPLHF.

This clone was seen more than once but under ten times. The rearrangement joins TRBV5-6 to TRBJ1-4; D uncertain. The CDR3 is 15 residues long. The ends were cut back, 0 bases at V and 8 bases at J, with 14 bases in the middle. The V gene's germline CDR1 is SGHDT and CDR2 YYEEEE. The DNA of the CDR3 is TGTGCCAGCAGCTTGGGTCCGGGAAAGGACGAAAAACTGTTTTTT. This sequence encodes CASSLGPGKDEKLFF. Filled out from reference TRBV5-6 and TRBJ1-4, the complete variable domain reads DAGVTQSPTHLIKTRGQQVTLRCSPKSGHDTVSWYQQALGQGPQFIFQYYEEEERQRGNFPDRFSGHQFPNYSSELNVNALLLGDSALYLCASSLGPGKDEKLFFGSGTQLSVL.

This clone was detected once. CDR3 amino acids: CASSQEGLAGRSEQYF. CDR3 nucleotides: TGTGCCAGCAGCCAAGAGGGACTAGCGGGACGGTCCGAGCAGTACTTC. The chain joins TRBV4-2 to TRBJ2-7; 13 positions agree with TRBD2. This CDR3 contains 16 residues. Germline CDR1 reads LGHNA; CDR2 reads YNFKEQ. V lost 0 bases and J lost 6; bases outside the gene matches: 5.

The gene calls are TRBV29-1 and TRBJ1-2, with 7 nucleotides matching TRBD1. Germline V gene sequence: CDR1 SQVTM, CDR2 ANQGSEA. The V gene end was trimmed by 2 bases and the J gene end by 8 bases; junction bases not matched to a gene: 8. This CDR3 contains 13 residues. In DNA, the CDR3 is TGCAGCGTTGAACACAGGGGAAGGTGGGGCTACACCTTC. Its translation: CSVEHRGRWGYTF.

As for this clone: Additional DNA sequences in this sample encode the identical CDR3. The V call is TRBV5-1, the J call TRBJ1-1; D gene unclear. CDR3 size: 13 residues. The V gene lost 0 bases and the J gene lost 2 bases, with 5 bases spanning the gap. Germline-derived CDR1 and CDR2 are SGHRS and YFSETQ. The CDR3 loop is CASSLAGNTEAFF. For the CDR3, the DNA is TGCGCCAGCAGCTTGGCGGGTAACACTGAAGCTTTCTTT.

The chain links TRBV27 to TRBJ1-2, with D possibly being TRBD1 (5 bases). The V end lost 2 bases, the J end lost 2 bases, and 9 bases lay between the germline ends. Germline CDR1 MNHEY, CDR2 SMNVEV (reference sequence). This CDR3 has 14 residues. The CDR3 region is CASSLGGTNYGYTF. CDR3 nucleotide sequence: TGTGCCAGCAGTTTAGGGGGAACCAACTATGGCTACACCTTC.

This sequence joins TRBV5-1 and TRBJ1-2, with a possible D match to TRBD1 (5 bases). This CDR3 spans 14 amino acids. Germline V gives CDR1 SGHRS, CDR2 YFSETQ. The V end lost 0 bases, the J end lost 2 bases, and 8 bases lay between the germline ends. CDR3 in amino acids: CASSLGDGNYGYTF. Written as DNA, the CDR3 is TGCGCCAGCAGCTTGGGGGACGGGAACTATGGCTACACCTTC.

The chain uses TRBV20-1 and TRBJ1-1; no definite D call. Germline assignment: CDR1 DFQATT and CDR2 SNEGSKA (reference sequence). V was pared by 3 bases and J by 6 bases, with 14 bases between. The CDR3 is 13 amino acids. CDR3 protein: CSASQARKAEAFF. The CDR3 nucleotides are TGCAGTGCTAGTCAGGCTCGGAAAGCTGAAGCTTTCTTT.

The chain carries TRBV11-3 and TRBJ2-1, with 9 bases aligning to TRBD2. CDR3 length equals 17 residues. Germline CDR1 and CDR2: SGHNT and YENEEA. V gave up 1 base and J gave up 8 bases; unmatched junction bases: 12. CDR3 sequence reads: CASSLGTRAGGEDEQFF. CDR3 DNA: TGTGCCAGCAGCTTAGGTACGCGAGCGGGAGGAGAAGATGAGCAGTTCTTC.

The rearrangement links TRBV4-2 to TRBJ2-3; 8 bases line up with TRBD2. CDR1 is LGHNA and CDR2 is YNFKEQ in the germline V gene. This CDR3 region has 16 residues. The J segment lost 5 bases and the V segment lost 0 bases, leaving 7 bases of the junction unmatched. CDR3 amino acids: CASSQDRAGVRDTQYF. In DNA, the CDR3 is TGTGCCAGCAGCCAAGATCGAGCGGGGGTGAGAGATACGCAGTATTTT.

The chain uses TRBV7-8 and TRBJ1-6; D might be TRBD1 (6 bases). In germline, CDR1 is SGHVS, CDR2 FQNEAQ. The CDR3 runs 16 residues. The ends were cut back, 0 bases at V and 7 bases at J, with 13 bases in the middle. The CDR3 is CASSLAHVGANSPLHF. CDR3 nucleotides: TGTGCCAGCAGCTTAGCGCACGTGGGGGCCAATTCACCCCTCCACTTT.

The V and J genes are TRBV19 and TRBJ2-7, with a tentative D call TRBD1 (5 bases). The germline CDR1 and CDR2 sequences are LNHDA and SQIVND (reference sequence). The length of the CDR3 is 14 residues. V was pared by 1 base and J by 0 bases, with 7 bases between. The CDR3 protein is CASSIADSSYEQYF. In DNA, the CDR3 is TGTGCCAGTAGTATAGCTGACAGCTCCTACGAGCAGTACTTC.

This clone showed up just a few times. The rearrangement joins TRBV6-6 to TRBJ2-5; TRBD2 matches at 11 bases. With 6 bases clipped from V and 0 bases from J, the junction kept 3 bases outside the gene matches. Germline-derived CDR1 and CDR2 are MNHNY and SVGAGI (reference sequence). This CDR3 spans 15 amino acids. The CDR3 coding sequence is TGTGCCAGCAGGAGGACTAGCGGGTACCAAGAGACCCAGTACTTC. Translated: CASRRTSGYQETQYF.

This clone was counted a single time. DNA for the CDR3: TGTGCCATCAGTGACCCGCAGGGCGGGGGCTATGGCTACACCTTC. Protein: CAISDPQGGGYGYTF. The gene calls are TRBV10-3 and TRBJ1-2, with D tentatively TRBD1 (5 bases). Deletions cut 3 bases from V and 4 bases from J, with 15 bases between. The CDR3 is 15 residues long. CDR1 and CDR2 from the germline V gene are ENHRY and SYGVKD.

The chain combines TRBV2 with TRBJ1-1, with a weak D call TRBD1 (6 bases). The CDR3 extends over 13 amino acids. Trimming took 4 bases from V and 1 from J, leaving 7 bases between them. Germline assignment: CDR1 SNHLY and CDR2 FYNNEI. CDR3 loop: CASSAGANTEAFF. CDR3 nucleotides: TGTGCCAGCAGTGCAGGGGCGAACACTGAAGCTTTCTTT.

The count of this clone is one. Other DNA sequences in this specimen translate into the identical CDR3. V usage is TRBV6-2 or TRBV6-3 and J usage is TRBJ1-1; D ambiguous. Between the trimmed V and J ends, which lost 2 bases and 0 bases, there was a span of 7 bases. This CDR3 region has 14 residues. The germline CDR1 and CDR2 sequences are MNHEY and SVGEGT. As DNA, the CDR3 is TGTGCCAGCAGTTACGGCGGGATGAACACTGAAGCTTTCTTT. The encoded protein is CASSYGGMNTEAFF.

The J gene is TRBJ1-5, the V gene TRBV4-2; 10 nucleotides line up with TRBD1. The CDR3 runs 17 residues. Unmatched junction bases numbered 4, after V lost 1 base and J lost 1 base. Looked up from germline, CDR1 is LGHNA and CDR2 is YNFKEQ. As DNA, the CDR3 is TGTGCCAGCAGCCAAGTGGGGGGACAGGGGAGCAATCAGCCCCAGCATTTT. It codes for CASSQVGGQGSNQPQHF.

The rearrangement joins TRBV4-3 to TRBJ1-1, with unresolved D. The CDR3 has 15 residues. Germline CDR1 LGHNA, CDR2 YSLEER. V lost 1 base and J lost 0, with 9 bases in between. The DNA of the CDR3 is TGCGCCAGCAGCCAAGGTCGACATCTGAACACTGAAGCTTTCTTT. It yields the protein CASSQGRHLNTEAFF.

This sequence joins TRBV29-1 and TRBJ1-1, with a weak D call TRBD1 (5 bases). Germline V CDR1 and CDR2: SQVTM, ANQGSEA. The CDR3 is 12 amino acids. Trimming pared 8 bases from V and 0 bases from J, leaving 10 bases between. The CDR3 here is CSFGTVNTEAFF. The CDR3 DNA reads TGCAGCTTCGGGACGGTGAACACTGAAGCTTTCTTT.

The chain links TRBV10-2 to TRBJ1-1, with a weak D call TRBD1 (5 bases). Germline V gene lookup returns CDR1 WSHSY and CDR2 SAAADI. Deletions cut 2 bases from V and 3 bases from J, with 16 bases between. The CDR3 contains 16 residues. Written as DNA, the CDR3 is TGCGCCAGCAGTGAGATTCCGGGGGGGAAGGACACTGAAGCTTTCTTT. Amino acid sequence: CASSEIPGGKDTEAFF.

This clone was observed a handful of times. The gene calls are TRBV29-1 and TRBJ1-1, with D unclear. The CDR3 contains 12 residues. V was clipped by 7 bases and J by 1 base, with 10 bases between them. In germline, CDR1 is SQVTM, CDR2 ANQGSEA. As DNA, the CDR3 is TGCAGCGCGGGTGCGTCGAACACTGAAGCTTTCTTT. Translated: CSAGASNTEAFF. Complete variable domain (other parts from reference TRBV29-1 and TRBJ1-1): SAVISQKPSRDICQRGTSLTIQCQVDSQVTMMFWYRQQPGQSLTLIATANQGSEATYESGFVIDKFPISRPNLTFSTLTVSNMSPEDSSIYLCSAGASNTEAFFGQGTRLTVV.

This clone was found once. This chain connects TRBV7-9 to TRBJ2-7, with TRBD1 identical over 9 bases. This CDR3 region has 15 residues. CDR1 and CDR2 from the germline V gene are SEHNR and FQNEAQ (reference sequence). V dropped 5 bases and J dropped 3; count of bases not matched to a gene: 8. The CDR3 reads CASSPGQGEGYEQYF. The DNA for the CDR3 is TGTGCCAGCAGCCCGGGACAGGGAGAAGGCTACGAGCAGTACTTC.

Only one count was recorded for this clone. CDR3 residues: CASSDPGDSGNTIYF. CDR3 in DNA: TGTGCCAGCAGTGACCCCGGGGACTCTGGAAACACCATATATTTT. The chain is built from TRBV6-2 or TRBV6-3 and TRBJ1-3; D unresolved. CDR1 and CDR2 from the germline V gene are MNHEY and SVGEGT. Trimming shortened V by 5 bases and J by 0 bases, and 11 bases separated the two germline ends. This CDR3 is 15 amino acids long.

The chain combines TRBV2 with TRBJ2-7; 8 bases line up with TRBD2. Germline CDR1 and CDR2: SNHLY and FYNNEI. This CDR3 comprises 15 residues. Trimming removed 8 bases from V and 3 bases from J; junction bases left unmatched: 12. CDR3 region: CASLEVAGLYYEQYF. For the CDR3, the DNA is TGTGCCAGCCTGGAGGTAGCGGGGCTTTACTACGAGCAGTACTTC.

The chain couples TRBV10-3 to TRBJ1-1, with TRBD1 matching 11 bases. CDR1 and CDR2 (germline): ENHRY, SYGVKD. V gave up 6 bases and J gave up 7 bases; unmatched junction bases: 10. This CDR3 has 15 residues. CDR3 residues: CAIRGQGAGLSEAFF. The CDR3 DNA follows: TGTGCCATCAGAGGACAGGGGGCCGGGTTAAGTGAAGCTTTCTTT.

The CDR3 DNA follows: TGTGCCAGCAGTGAATATGGGGGCGTCGACACAGATACGCAGTATTTT. It codes for CASSEYGGVDTDTQYF. This chain links TRBV6-1 with TRBJ2-3; possible D gene TRBD1, 6 bases. Deletions cut 2 bases from V and 2 bases from J, with 14 bases between. The CDR3 length is 16 residues. Germline values: CDR1 MNHNS, CDR2 SASEGT.